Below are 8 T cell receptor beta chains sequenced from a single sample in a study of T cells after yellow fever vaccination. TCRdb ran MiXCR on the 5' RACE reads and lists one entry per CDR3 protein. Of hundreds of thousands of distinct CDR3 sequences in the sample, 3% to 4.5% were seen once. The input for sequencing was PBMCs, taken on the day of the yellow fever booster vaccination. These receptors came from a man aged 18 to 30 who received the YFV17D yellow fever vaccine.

The CDR3 DNA reads as TGTGCCAGCAGCCCGACGCTGGGAGGGGTAATCAATGAGCAGTTCTTC. Translating it yields CASSPTLGGVINEQFF. The J gene is TRBJ2-1, the V gene TRBV7-7; 7 nucleotides agree with TRBD2. This CDR3 is 16 amino acids long. Germline-derived CDR1 and CDR2 are SSHAT and FNYEAQ (reference sequence). V was pared by 5 bases and J by 6 bases, with 13 bases of the junction left unmatched.

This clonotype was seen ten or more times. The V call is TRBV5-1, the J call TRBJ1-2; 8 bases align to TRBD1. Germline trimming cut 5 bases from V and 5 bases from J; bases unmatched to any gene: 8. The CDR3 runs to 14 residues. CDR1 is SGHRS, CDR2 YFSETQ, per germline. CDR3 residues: CASRTDRVRYGYTF. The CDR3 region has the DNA TGCGCCAGCAGAACGGACAGGGTGAGGTATGGCTACACCTTC.

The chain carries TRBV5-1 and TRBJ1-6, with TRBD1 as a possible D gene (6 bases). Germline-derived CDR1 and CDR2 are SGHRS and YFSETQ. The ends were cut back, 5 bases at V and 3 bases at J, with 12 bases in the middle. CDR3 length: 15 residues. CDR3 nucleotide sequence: TGCGCCAGCAGTCTCCGGGACAACTATAATTCACCCCTCCACTTT. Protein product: CASSLRDNYNSPLHF.

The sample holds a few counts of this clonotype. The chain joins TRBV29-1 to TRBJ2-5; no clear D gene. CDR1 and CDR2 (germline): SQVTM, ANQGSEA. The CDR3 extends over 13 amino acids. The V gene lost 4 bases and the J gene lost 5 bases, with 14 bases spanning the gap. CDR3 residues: CSVGAPVGETQYF. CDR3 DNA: TGCAGCGTTGGAGCTCCGGTGGGGGAGACCCAGTACTTC.

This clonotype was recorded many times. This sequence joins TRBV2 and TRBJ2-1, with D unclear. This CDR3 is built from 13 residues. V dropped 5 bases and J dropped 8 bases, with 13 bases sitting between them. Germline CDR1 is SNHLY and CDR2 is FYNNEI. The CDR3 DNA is TGTGCCAGCAGTTTCCACCCGATAGATGAGCAGTTCTTC. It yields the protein CASSFHPIDEQFF.

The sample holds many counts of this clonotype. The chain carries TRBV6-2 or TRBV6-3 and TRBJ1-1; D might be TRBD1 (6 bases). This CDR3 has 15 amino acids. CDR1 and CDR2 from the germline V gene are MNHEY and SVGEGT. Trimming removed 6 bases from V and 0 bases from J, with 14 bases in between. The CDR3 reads CASRDTGRMNTEAFF. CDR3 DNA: TGTGCCAGCAGGGACACAGGGCGGATGAACACTGAAGCTTTCTTT.

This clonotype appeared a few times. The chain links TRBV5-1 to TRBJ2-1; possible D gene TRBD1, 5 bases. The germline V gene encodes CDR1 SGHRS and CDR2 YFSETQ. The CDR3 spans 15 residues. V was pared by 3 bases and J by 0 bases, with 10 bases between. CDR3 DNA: TGCGCCAGCAGCTCAGCAGGGTTCTCCTACAATGAGCAGTTCTTC. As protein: CASSSAGFSYNEQFF.

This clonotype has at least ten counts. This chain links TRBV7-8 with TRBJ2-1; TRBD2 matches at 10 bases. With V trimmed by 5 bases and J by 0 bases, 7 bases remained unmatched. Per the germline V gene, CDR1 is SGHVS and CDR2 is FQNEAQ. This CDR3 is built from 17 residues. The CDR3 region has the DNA TGTGCCAGCAGCCCTAGCGGGGGCACTACCTCCTACAATGAGCAGTTCTTC. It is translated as CASSPSGGTTSYNEQFF.